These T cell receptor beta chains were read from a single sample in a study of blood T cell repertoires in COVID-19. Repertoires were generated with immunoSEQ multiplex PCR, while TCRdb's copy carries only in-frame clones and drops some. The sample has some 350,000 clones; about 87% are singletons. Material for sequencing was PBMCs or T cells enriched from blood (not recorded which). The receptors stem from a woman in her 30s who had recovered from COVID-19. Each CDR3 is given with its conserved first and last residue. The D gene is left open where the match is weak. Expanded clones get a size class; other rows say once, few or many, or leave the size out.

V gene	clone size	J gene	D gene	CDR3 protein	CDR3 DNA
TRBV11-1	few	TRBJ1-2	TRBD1	CASSPARGLGYTF	TGTGCCAGCAGCCCAGCCAGGGGGCTTGGCTACACCTTC
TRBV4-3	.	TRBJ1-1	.	CASSQDAPGVTEAFF	TGCGCCAGCAGCCAAGATGCCCCAGGGGTGACTGAAGCTTTCTTT
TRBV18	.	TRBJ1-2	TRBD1	CASSTGQGTGGYTF	TGTGCCAGCTCAACTGGACAGGGCACGGGAGGCTACACCTTC
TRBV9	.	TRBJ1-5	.	CASSVGGNSNQPQHF	TGTGCCAGCAGCGTAGGAGGGAATAGCAATCAGCCCCAGCATTTT
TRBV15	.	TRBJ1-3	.	CATSRVYRGGSGNTIYF	TGTGCCACCAGCAGAGTTTATAGGGGGGGCTCTGGAAACACCATATATTTT
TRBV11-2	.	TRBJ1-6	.	CASSSSGVPNSPLHF	TGTGCCAGCAGCTCTAGCGGAGTTCCGAATTCACCCCTCCACTTT
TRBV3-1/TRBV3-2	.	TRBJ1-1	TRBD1	CASSPLPGQSEAFF	TGTGCCAGCAGCCCCTTACCGGGACAGAGTGAAGCTTTCTTT
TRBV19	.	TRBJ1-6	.	CASSKKGVTGILDSPLHF	TGTGCCAGTAGTAAAAAGGGGGTAACAGGGATTTTGGATTCACCCCTCCACTTT
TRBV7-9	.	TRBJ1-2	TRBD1	CASRPRDRGVGGYTF	TGTGCCAGCAGACCTCGAGACAGGGGCGTTGGTGGCTACACCTTC
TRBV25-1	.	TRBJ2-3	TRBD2	CASSESTGGRIDTQYF	TGTGCCAGCAGTGAATCCACGGGGGGGCGCATAGATACGCAGTATTTT
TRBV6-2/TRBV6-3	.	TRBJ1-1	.	CASSYSRQGETEAFF	TGTGCCAGCAGTTACTCGAGGCAGGGTGAGACTGAAGCTTTCTTT
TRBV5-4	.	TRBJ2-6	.	CASSSYYAGANVLTF	TGTGCCAGCAGCTCCTACTACGCTGGGGCCAACGTCCTGACTTTC
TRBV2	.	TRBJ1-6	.	CASSESGGVNSPLHF	TGTGCCAGCAGTGAAAGCGGCGGAGTAAATTCACCCCTCCACTTT
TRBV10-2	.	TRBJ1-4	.	CASSEARGASEKLFF	TGCGCCAGCAGTGAGGCTCGGGGGGCGTCTGAAAAACTGTTTTTT
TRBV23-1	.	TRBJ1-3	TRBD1	CASSQRGQGALWSGNTIYF	TGCGCCAGCAGTCAACGGGGACAGGGGGCATTGTGGTCTGGAAACACCATATATTTT
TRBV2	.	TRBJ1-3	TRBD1	CASLPLASPGTGEGSPGNTIYF	TGTGCCAGCCTTCCGCTTGCATCTCCCGGGACAGGGGAAGGTAGCCCTGGAAACACCATATATTTT
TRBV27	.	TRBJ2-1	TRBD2	CASREQRGSSYNEQFF	TGTGCCAGCAGGGAGCAGCGGGGGAGCTCCTACAATGAGCAGTTCTTC
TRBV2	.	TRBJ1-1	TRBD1	CASSDVRGPLNTEAFF	TGTGCCAGCAGCGATGTCAGGGGGCCCTTGAACACTGAAGCTTTCTTT
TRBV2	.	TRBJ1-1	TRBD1	CASSYGQGSTEAFF	TGTGCCAGCAGCTACGGACAGGGATCCACTGAAGCTTTCTTT
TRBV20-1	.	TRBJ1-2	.	CSASGSTYYGYTF	TGCAGTGCTAGTGGGTCGACTTACTATGGCTACACCTTC
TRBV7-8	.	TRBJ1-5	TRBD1	CASSLWTGGGGGQPQHF	TGTGCCAGCAGCTTATGGACAGGGGGCGGAGGTGGGCAGCCCCAGCATTTT
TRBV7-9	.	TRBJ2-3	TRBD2	CASSLTAGEDTQYF	TGTGCCAGCAGCCTTACAGCGGGGGAAGATACGCAGTATTTT
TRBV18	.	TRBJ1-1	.	CASSPPRFGGKDTEAFF	TGTGCCAGCTCACCACCGAGGTTTGGAGGGAAGGACACTGAAGCTTTCTTT
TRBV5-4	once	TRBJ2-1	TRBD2	CASSLLLAGGREQFF	TGTGCCAGCAGCTTGCTACTAGCGGGGGGCCGTGAGCAGTTCTTC
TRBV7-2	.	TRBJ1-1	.	CATAIDRITEAFF	TGTGCCACCGCAATAGACAGGATCACTGAAGCTTTCTTT
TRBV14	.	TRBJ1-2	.	CASSEHQTGRGGYTF	TGTGCCAGCAGCGAACATCAGACAGGCAGGGGTGGCTACACCTTC
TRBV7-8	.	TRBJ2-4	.	CASSPSQGRDIQYF	TGTGCCAGCAGCCCAAGTCAGGGTAGAGACATTCAGTACTTC
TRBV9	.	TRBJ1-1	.	CASSVGTAANTEAFF	TGTGCCAGCAGCGTAGGGACAGCCGCAAACACTGAAGCTTTCTTT
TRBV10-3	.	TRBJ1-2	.	CAISESPRGIGHGYTF	TGTGCCATCAGTGAGTCCCCTAGGGGGATTGGTCATGGCTACACCTTC
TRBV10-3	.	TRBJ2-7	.	CAISESRGQRYEQYF	TGTGCCATCAGTGAGTCGAGAGGACAGAGGTACGAGCAGTACTTC
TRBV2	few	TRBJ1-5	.	CASSERQGNQPQHF	TGTGCCAGCAGTGAACGGCAGGGTAATCAGCCCCAGCATTTT
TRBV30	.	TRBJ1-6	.	CAWSRGDPSGGDNSPLHF	TGTGCCTGGAGTCGCGGGGACCCTTCGGGGGGGGATAATTCACCCCTCCACTTT
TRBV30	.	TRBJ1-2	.	CAWSGGGGYTF	TGTGCCTGGAGCGGCGGGGGTGGCTACACCTTC
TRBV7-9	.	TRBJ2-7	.	CASSFNFPGEQYF	TGTGCCAGCAGCTTCAATTTTCCGGGCGAGCAGTACTTC
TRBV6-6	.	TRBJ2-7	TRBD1	CASSFRDRTYEQYF	TGTGCCAGCAGTTTCCGGGACAGGACCTACGAGCAGTACTTC
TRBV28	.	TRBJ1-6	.	CASSLEPGSGDSPLHF	TGTGCCAGCAGTCTAGAGCCCGGTTCAGGGGACTCACCCCTCCACTTT
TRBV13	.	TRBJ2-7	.	CASSPALGSYEQYF	TGTGCCAGCAGCCCCGCGCTTGGGAGCTACGAGCAGTACTTC
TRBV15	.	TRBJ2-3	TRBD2	CATSRRVGLAGSSDTQYF	TGTGCCACCAGCAGGAGGGTGGGACTAGCGGGGTCCTCAGATACGCAGTATTTT
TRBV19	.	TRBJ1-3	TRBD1	CASGQGKGNTIYF	TGTGCCAGCGGACAGGGAAAGGGAAACACCATATATTTT
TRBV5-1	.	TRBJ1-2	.	CASKTGFYGYTF	TGCGCCAGCAAAACGGGGTTTTATGGCTACACCTTC
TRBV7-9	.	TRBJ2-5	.	CASSPPGSQETQYF	TGTGCCAGCAGCCCACCGGGGTCCCAAGAGACCCAGTACTTC
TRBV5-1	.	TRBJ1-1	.	CASHRGSKGPEAFF	TGCGCCAGTCATAGGGGGTCTAAGGGCCCTGAAGCTTTCTTT
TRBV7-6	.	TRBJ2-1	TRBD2	CASSTGLAGGPEQFF	TGTGCCAGCAGCACCGGACTAGCGGGGGGGCCCGAGCAGTTCTTC
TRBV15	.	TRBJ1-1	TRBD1	CATSRSPQGVEAFF	TGTGCCACCAGCAGATCCCCCCAGGGGGTCGAAGCTTTCTTT
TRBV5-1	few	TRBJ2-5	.	CASSLAVGSQETQYF	TGCGCCAGCAGCTTGGCGGTGGGCAGCCAAGAGACCCAGTACTTC
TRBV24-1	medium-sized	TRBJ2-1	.	CATSDLQGLQGGEQFF	TGTGCCACCAGTGATTTACAGGGACTCCAGGGGGGTGAGCAGTTCTTC
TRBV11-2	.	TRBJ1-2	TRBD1	CASSPRTGDGYTF	TGTGCCAGCAGCCCCCGAACAGGGGACGGCTACACCTTC
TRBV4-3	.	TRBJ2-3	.	CASSHHPGGPSTDTQYF	TGCGCCAGCAGCCATCACCCCGGGGGGCCCAGCACAGATACGCAGTATTTT
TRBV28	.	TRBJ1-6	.	CASSPLRRAGVGNSPLHF	TGTGCCAGCAGTCCCCTTAGAAGAGCAGGGGTGGGCAATTCACCCCTCCACTTT
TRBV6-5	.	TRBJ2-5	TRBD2	CASTGLAGWETQYF	TGTGCCAGCACCGGACTAGCGGGGTGGGAGACCCAGTACTTC
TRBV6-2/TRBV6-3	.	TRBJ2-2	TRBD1	CASSYMGQRNTGELFF	TGTGCCAGCAGTTACATGGGACAGAGGAACACCGGGGAGCTGTTTTTT
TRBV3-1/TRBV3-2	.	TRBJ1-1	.	CASSNPGAEAFF	TGTGCCAGCAGCAACCCGGGGGCTGAAGCTTTCTTT
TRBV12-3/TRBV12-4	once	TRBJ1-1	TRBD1	CASRRDRDTEAFF	TGTGCCAGCAGGCGCGACAGGGACACTGAAGCTTTCTTT
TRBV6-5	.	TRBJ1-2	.	CASRWAYGYTF	TGTGCCAGCCGTTGGGCCTATGGCTACACCTTC
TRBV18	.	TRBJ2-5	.	CASSPRTRVGETQYF	TGTGCCAGCTCACCAAGGACCAGGGTGGGAGAGACCCAGTACTTC
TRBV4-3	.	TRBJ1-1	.	CASSQTLNTEAFF	TGCGCCAGCAGCCAAACGCTAAACACTGAAGCTTTCTTT
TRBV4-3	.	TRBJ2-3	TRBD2	CASSQEPFLLAGGSTDTQYF	TGCGCCAGCAGCCAAGAGCCTTTCCTGCTAGCGGGGGGCAGCACAGATACGCAGTATTTT
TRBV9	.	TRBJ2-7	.	CASSVAGKTGEQYF	TGTGCCAGCAGCGTAGCTGGTAAAACGGGAGAGCAGTACTTC